These 18 T cell receptor beta chains came from one sample sequenced in a study of shared clonotypes between healthy human individuals. The protocol was immunoSEQ multiplex PCR, while the TCRdb copy is restricted to in-frame clones and leaves out a portion. The repertoire includes under 750,000 clones, about two thirds of them detected once, and approximately 2% sits in the top ten. Sequencing was done on a sample of memory CD4+ T cells sorted from blood. The subset was: CD45RA-negative fraction. The source of these receptors is a woman aged 30 to 39 in good health.

The chain links TRBV30 to TRBJ1-6; D gene ambiguous. CDR1 and CDR2 from the germline V gene are GTSNPN and SVGIG (reference sequence). The CDR3 consists of 13 residues. The V end was cut by 3 bases, the J end by 7 bases, with 10 bases between. CDR3 sequence (DNA): TGTGCCTGGAGAGGTCGAGGCAATTCACCCCTCCACTTT. Protein: CAWRGRGNSPLHF.

This clone was detected only once. Other DNA sequences from this sample encode an identical CDR3 as well. The chain is built from TRBV5-1 and TRBJ1-1; 7 bases are a match to TRBD1. Losses at the gene ends were 4 bases for V and 3 bases for J; bases not matched to a gene: 6. This CDR3 has 14 amino acids. Germline V gene sequence: CDR1 SGHRS, CDR2 YFSETQ. CDR3 sequence reads: CASSQGQPYTEAFF. CDR3 sequence (DNA): TGCGCCAGCAGCCAGGGACAGCCTTACACTGAAGCTTTCTTT.

The V gene is TRBV7-2, the J gene TRBJ2-7; 7 bases fit TRBD1. V shed 1 base and J 4 bases; nucleotides not matched to a gene: 7. This CDR3 is built from 15 residues. The germline CDR1 and CDR2 sequences are SGHTA and FQGNSA. CDR3 DNA sequence: TGTGCCAGCAGCTTAGTTATAACAGGGGATTACGAGCAGTACTTC. Its protein product is CASSLVITGDYEQYF. The complete variable domain, with remaining parts taken from reference TRBV7-2 and TRBJ2-7, reads GAGVSQSPSNKVTEKGKDVELRCDPISGHTALYWYRQSLGQGLEFLIYFQGNSAPDKSGLPSDRFSAERTGGSVSTLTIQRTQQEDSAVYLCASSLVITGDYEQYFGPGTRLTVT.

Many counts were recorded for this clone. Written as DNA, the CDR3 is TGTGCCAGCAGCACCCGACCAGGGTTGGGAAACACCATATATTTT. Translating gives CASSTRPGLGNTIYF. The chain has TRBV11-2 and TRBJ1-3, with D possibly TRBD1 on 5 matching bases. Germline V lookup: CDR1 SGHAT, CDR2 FQNNGV. The CDR3 contains 15 residues. V lost 5 bases and J 4 bases, leaving 15 bases between the germline ends.

The chain uses TRBV5-1 and TRBJ2-7, with D maybe TRBD2 (6 bases). Germline-derived CDR1 and CDR2 are SGHRS and YFSETQ. Trimming removed 0 bases at V and 1 base at J, with 11 bases between. CDR3 size: 15 residues. CDR3: CASSLDGTPSYEQYF. The CDR3 DNA reads as TGCGCCAGCAGCTTGGATGGGACTCCATCCTACGAGCAGTACTTC.

The chain is built from TRBV7-9 and TRBJ2-7; 10 bases are a match to TRBD1. The CDR3 runs 17 residues. Germline-derived CDR1 and CDR2 are SEHNR and FQNEAQ (reference sequence). The J segment lost 2 bases and the V segment lost 4 bases, leaving 11 bases of the junction unmatched. The CDR3 DNA is TGTGCCAGCAGCTCGGGACAGGGGTCACTTTCGGCCTACGAGCAGTACTTC. Protein sequence: CASSSGQGSLSAYEQYF.

A word on this clone: A junction end diverges from the germline sequence, so it may reflect a read error. The rearrangement uses TRBV5-3 and TRBJ2-7; D is possibly TRBD2 (7 bases). TRBV5-3 is an open reading frame whose function is uncertain. CDR3 length: 14 amino acids. The CDR3 bases are TGTGCCAGCAGCTTGGGGGGGACATCTACCGAGCAGTACTTC. The encoded protein is CASSLGGTSTEQYF.

This chain connects TRBV11-1 to TRBJ2-1, with 9 bases matching TRBD1. V dropped 5 bases and J dropped 4; count of bases not matched to a gene: 6. CDR3 length: 15 amino acids. Germline-derived CDR1 and CDR2 are SGHAT and FQDESV (reference sequence). The CDR3 DNA reads as TGTGCCAGCAGCAGGGGACAGGGTGAATACAATGAGCAGTTCTTC. It is translated as CASSRGQGEYNEQFF.

The J gene is TRBJ2-7, the V gene TRBV28; D is tentatively TRBD1 or TRBD2 (5 bases each). CDR3 length: 14 amino acids. Looked up from germline, CDR1 is MDHEN and CDR2 is SYDVKM. The V end lost 6 bases, the J end lost 2 bases, and 14 bases lay between the germline ends. This chain's CDR3 is CASRPGTLTYEQYF. As DNA, the CDR3 is TGTGCCAGCAGGCCGGGGACGTTGACCTACGAGCAGTACTTC.

The gene calls are TRBV5-1 and TRBJ2-1; 9 bases are a match to TRBD1. Germline V gene sequence: CDR1 SGHRS, CDR2 YFSETQ. Trimming at V came to 0 bases and at J to 12 bases, leaving 10 bases not matched to a gene. The CDR3 is 15 residues long. Here the CDR3 DNA reads TGCGCCAGCAGCTTGGGGGACAGGGACTTTGCGAGGCAGTTCTTC. Its translation is CASSLGDRDFARQFF.

This chain uses TRBV6-5 with TRBJ1-2; no definite D call. The CDR3 spans 13 residues. Trimming removed 5 bases at V and 8 bases at J, with 15 bases between. Germline CDR1 is MNHEY and CDR2 is SVGAGI. The CDR3 DNA reads as TGTGCCAGCAGTCCCCAGAGTACTAAAGGCTACACCTTC. Encoded protein: CASSPQSTKGYTF.

The rearrangement uses TRBV6-5 and TRBJ2-5, with D maybe TRBD2 (6 bases). The ends were cut back, 6 bases at V and 5 bases at J, with 13 bases in the middle. This CDR3 is 13 amino acids long. The germline V gene has CDR1 MNHEY and CDR2 SVGAGI. The CDR3 is CASSGTRGETQYF. The CDR3, as DNA: TGTGCCAGCAGCGGGACTCGGGGGGAGACCCAGTACTTC.

On this clone itself: Other DNA sequences of this sample code for an identical CDR3. The rearrangement links TRBV2 to TRBJ1-5; 7 bases agree with TRBD1. CDR3 size: 14 residues. Trimming removed 6 bases from V and 4 bases from J; junction bases left unmatched: 6. CDR1 SNHLY and CDR2 FYNNEI come from the germline V gene. The CDR3 sequence: CASSGTGDNQPQHF. CDR3 DNA sequence: TGTGCCAGCAGCGGAACAGGGGATAATCAGCCCCAGCATTTT.

As concerns this clone: This could be a read error, since a much larger clone is one nucleotide away. In nucleotides, the CDR3 is TGTGCCAGCAGTGAAGGGGGTGAGCAGTTCTTC. Its translation: CASSEGGEQFF. The chain joins TRBV2 to TRBJ2-1; D is undetermined. This CDR3 comprises 11 residues. Trimming removed 1 base from V and 9 bases from J, with 4 bases in between. Germline V gene data show CDR1 as SNHLY and CDR2 as FYNNEI. Complete variable domain (other parts from reference TRBV2 and TRBJ2-1): EPEVTQTPSHQVTQMGQEVILRCVPISNHLYFYWYRQILGQKVEFLVSFYNNEISEKSEIFDDQFSVERPDGSNFTLKIRSTKLEDSAMYFCASSEGGEQFFGPGTRLTVL.

The chain carries TRBV4-1 and TRBJ2-1; 8 positions agree with TRBD2. CDR1 and CDR2 (germline): MGHRA, YSYEKL. This CDR3 contains 17 residues. Trimming at V came to 0 bases and at J to 7 bases, leaving 11 bases not matched to a gene. CDR3 coding DNA: TGCGCCAGCAGCCAAGATTTAGGAGCGGGAGAGTTTAATGAGCAGTTCTTC. Encoded protein: CASSQDLGAGEFNEQFF.

The chain uses TRBV5-8 and TRBJ2-3, with D unresolved. Trimming cost V 0 bases and J 6 bases, with 8 bases left between them. There are 13 residues in the CDR3. The germline V gene encodes CDR1 SGHTS and CDR2 YDEGEE. This chain's CDR3 is CASSLGWADTQYF. In DNA, the CDR3 is TGTGCCAGCAGCTTGGGTTGGGCTGATACGCAGTATTTT.

This chain uses TRBV27 with TRBJ2-1; 12 bases match TRBD2. CDR3 length: 16 residues. The V gene's germline CDR1 is MNHEY and CDR2 SMNVEV (reference sequence). The V gene end was trimmed by 5 bases and the J gene end by 8 bases; junction bases not matched to a gene: 10. As DNA, the CDR3 is TGTGCCAGCAGTCCCGGCGGACTAGCGGGATTCCATGAGCAGTTCTTC. Its protein is CASSPGGLAGFHEQFF.

The V call is TRBV6-4, the J call TRBJ2-2, with TRBD1 as a possible D gene (5 bases). Between the trimmed V and J ends, which lost 4 bases and 7 bases, there was a span of 16 bases. This CDR3 contains 15 residues. The germline V gene has CDR1 MRHNA and CDR2 SNTAGT. CDR3 region: CASSVERGVGGELFF. The DNA for the CDR3 is TGTGCCAGCAGTGTGGAAAGGGGTGTAGGCGGGGAGCTGTTTTTT.